What follows are 19 T cell receptor beta chains derived from one specimen sequenced in a study of a mutant IDH1 vaccine in newly diagnosed glioma. No cognate antigen is known for these TCRs. Time point meaning: week 35, safety follow-up. Topical imiquimod was applied with each vaccine dose, which held 300 ug of mutant IDH1 20-mer peptide. Here immunoSEQ multiplex PCR was the method, and the copy in TCRdb shows in-frame clones only, minus some. The table has 40,000 to 45,000 clones, roughly four fifths seen once. The sequences come from PBMCs, collected from a glioma patient whose treatment included an IDH1 peptide vaccine. The receptor set was obtained from a woman in her 50s with glioma.

The chain has TRBV5-1 and TRBJ1-2, with TRBD1 identical over 8 bases. Trimming at V came to 4 bases and at J to 6 bases, leaving 8 bases not matched to a gene. CDR3 length: 14 residues. The germline gives CDR1 SGHRS, CDR2 YFSETQ. In DNA form, the CDR3 reads TGCGCCAGCAGCCGAGGACAGGGCAAGAATGGCTACACCTTC. This sequence encodes CASSRGQGKNGYTF.

The chain has TRBV29-1 and TRBJ1-1; the D gene is possibly TRBD1 (5 bases). Germline CDR1 and CDR2: SQVTM and ANQGSEA. V dropped 6 bases and J dropped 2 bases, with 13 bases sitting between them. The CDR3 is made up of 13 amino acids. The CDR3: CSVTGRENTEAFF. Written as DNA, the CDR3 is TGCAGCGTGACGGGACGGGAAAACACTGAAGCTTTCTTT. Variable domain in full (rest from reference TRBV29-1 and TRBJ1-1): SAVISQKPSRDICQRGTSLTIQCQVDSQVTMMFWYRQQPGQSLTLIATANQGSEATYESGFVIDKFPISRPNLTFSTLTVSNMSPEDSSIYLCSVTGRENTEAFFGQGTRLTVV.

The gene calls are TRBV6-1 and TRBJ1-6, with no clear D. The germline CDR1 and CDR2 sequences are MNHNS and SASEGT. This CDR3 contains 14 residues. The V end lost 4 bases, the J end lost 2 bases, and 6 bases lay between the germline ends. CDR3 protein: CASSAGPYNSPLHF. Written as DNA, the CDR3 is TGTGCCAGCAGTGCCGGCCCCTATAATTCACCCCTCCACTTT.

For the CDR3, the DNA is TGCGCCAGCAGCATCAAGGACGGTAACTATGGCTACACCTTC. Its protein product is CASSIKDGNYGYTF. This chain joins TRBV5-1 and TRBJ1-2; D not resolved. The CDR3 extends over 14 amino acids. V shed 4 bases and J shed 1 base, with 11 bases lying between them. Germline CDR1 reads SGHRS; CDR2 reads YFSETQ.

This clone was seen once. V is TRBV27 and J is TRBJ2-7; 8 bases align to TRBD1. Germline loops: CDR1 MNHEY, CDR2 SMNVEV (reference sequence). V shed 6 bases, J shed 5 bases, and the junction held 9 bases outside the gene matches. This CDR3 spans 14 amino acids. The CDR3 bases are TGTGCCAGCAGACCAGGGGGCTCGGGCCACGAGCAGTACTTC. It codes for CASRPGGSGHEQYF.

This clone was counted a few times. Written as DNA, the CDR3 is TGTGCCAGTAGACCGGGGGAGTATAGCAATCAGCCCCAGCATTTT. Its protein is CASRPGEYSNQPQHF. The chain uses TRBV19 and TRBJ1-5; tentatively, D is TRBD1 (5 bases). V was trimmed by 6 bases and J by 0 bases, leaving 12 bases between them. Germline V CDR1 and CDR2: LNHDA, SQIVND (reference sequence). The CDR3 sequence is 15 residues long.

The rearrangement uses TRBV7-9 and TRBJ2-7; no clear D gene. CDR1 and CDR2 (germline): SEHNR, FQNEAQ (reference sequence). V was shortened by 5 bases and J by 2 bases, with 19 bases between the two germline ends. CDR3 length: 16 amino acids. CDR3 DNA: TGTGCCAGCAGCCCCATATCCCCCCGCAGAGCCTACGAGCAGTACTTC. Translation gives CASSPISPRRAYEQYF. Full variable domain (rest looked up from reference TRBV7-9 and TRBJ2-7): DTGVSQNPRHKITKRGQNVTFRCDPISEHNRLYWYRQTLGQGPEFLTYFQNEAQLEKSRLLSDRFSAERPKGSFSTLEIQRTEQGDSAMYLCASSPISPRRAYEQYFGPGTRLTVT.

The chain links TRBV19 to TRBJ2-7, with a possible D match to TRBD1 (5 bases). The CDR3 extends over 12 amino acids. CDR1 and CDR2 (germline): LNHDA, SQIVND (reference sequence). Trimming pared 5 bases from V and 6 bases from J, leaving 11 bases between. The CDR3 reads CASSARTSEQYF. Here the CDR3 DNA reads TGTGCCAGTAGTGCCCGGACATCCGAGCAGTACTTC.

This CDR3 reads CASSPSTGSLNQPQHF. For the CDR3, the DNA is TGTGCCAGCTCACCGTCCACAGGGTCTCTCAATCAGCCCCAGCATTTT. This chain connects TRBV18 to TRBJ1-5; D is perhaps TRBD1 (6 bases). Trimming cost V 3 bases and J 3 bases, with 15 bases left between them. CDR1 KGHSH and CDR2 LQKENI come from the germline V gene. The CDR3 sequence is 16 residues long. Together with reference TRBV18 and TRBJ1-5, the CDR3 gives the full variable domain: NAGVMQNPRHLVRRRGQEARLRCSPMKGHSHVYWYRQLPEEGLKFMVYLQKENIIDESGMPKERFSAEFPKEGPSILRIQQVVRGDSAAYFCASSPSTGSLNQPQHFGDGTRLSIL.

This clone was detected only a few times. The rearrangement uses TRBV19 and TRBJ1-5; TRBD1 matches at 8 bases. Trimming took 3 bases from V and 9 from J; bases not matched to a gene: 13. The CDR3 runs to 16 residues. Looked up from germline, CDR1 is LNHDA and CDR2 is SQIVND (reference sequence). The DNA of the CDR3 is TGTGCCAGTAGTATCGTCGGGACAGGTTCTTCAGGGCCCCAGCATTTT. Protein product: CASSIVGTGSSGPQHF.

The chain is built from TRBV7-2 and TRBJ2-7; unclear D gene. Germline lookup yields CDR1 SGHTA and CDR2 FQGNSA. Deletions cut 5 bases from V and 4 bases from J, with 15 bases between. This CDR3 contains 14 residues. The CDR3 loop is CASSLEALSYEQYF. The CDR3 bases are TGTGCCAGCAGCCTCGAGGCCCTTTCATACGAGCAGTACTTC.

The rearrangement links TRBV7-9 to TRBJ2-5; D possibly corresponds to TRBD1 (7 bases). The CDR3 has 14 amino acids. Trimming stripped 2 bases from V and 4 bases from J, with 11 bases between. Germline lookup yields CDR1 SEHNR and CDR2 FQNEAQ (reference sequence). CDR3 sequence: CASSLRQGGETQYF. CDR3 DNA sequence: TGTGCCAGCAGCTTAAGGCAGGGGGGAGAGACCCAGTACTTC.

CDR3 amino acids: CASSGRNQETQYF. The CDR3 region has the DNA TGTGCCAGCAGCGGACGGAACCAAGAGACCCAGTACTTC. The J gene is TRBJ2-5, the V gene TRBV6-1; the D is unclear. Trimming cost V 6 bases and J 0 bases, with 8 bases left between them. Looked up from germline, CDR1 is MNHNS and CDR2 is SASEGT. This CDR3 has 13 residues.

The V gene is TRBV4-1, the J gene TRBJ1-1; the match to TRBD1 covers 8 bases. With V trimmed by 4 bases and J by 5 bases, 3 bases remained unmatched. CDR3 length: 13 residues. Germline V CDR1 and CDR2: MGHRA, YSYEKL. The CDR3 coding sequence is TGCGCCAGCAGCCTCGACAGGGGAACTGAAGCTTTCTTT. The encoded protein is CASSLDRGTEAFF.

V gene TRBV7-2 combines with J gene TRBJ1-3; D possibly corresponds to TRBD1 (5 bases). V was clipped by 5 bases and J by 4 bases, with 18 bases between them. The CDR3 consists of 16 residues. Germline CDR1 reads SGHTA; CDR2 reads FQGNSA. CDR3 residues: CASSQETALSGNTIYF. The DNA for the CDR3 is TGTGCCAGCAGCCAGGAGACAGCGCTGTCGGGAAACACCATATATTTT.

The CDR3 region is CASSLRTSGGAREQYF. The DNA of the CDR3 is TGTGCCAGCAGTTTAAGGACTAGCGGGGGGGCCAGGGAGCAGTACTTC. The chain is built from TRBV27 and TRBJ2-7; 15 positions agree with TRBD2. The CDR3 covers 16 residues. The junction had 6 bases not matched to a gene; V was cut back by 2 bases and J by 7 bases. Germline values: CDR1 MNHEY, CDR2 SMNVEV (reference sequence).

The chain links TRBV30 to TRBJ2-7; D unclear. The CDR3 runs 12 residues. The ends were cut back, 4 bases at V and 2 bases at J, with 9 bases in the middle. Germline CDR1 reads GTSNPN; CDR2 reads SVGIG (reference sequence). CDR3 loop: CAWTRDTYEQYF. The CDR3 region has the DNA TGTGCCTGGACACGCGACACCTACGAGCAGTACTTC.

The V call is TRBV7-9, the J call TRBJ2-7; D not certain. Germline CDR1 is SEHNR and CDR2 is FQNEAQ (reference sequence). CDR3 length equals 14 residues. Trimming took off 0 bases at V and 9 bases at J, with 15 bases between the two ends. The CDR3: CASSLATAEKGQYF. The CDR3 DNA follows: TGTGCCAGCAGCTTAGCGACGGCAGAAAAGGGGCAGTACTTC.

The chain links TRBV5-5 to TRBJ2-2; 7 positions match TRBD2. V was pared by 4 bases and J by 0 bases, with 3 bases of the junction left unmatched. The CDR3 totals 15 residues. Looked up from germline, CDR1 is SGHKS and CDR2 is YYEKEE (reference sequence). The chain's CDR3 is CASSRAGANTGELFF. The CDR3 nucleotides read TGTGCCAGCAGCCGGGCGGGGGCGAACACCGGGGAGCTGTTTTTT.